These 22 T cell receptor beta chains share one sample of origin, sequenced in a study of glioma-infiltrating T cells. Using RNA template, CDR3s of TCR alpha and beta were amplified with iRepertoire arm-PCR. TCRdb ran MiXCR on the multiplex PCR reads and lists one entry per CDR3 protein. This table holds approximately 100,000 distinct CDR3 sequences, around 28% found once. The sample was glioma tissue, nonneoplastic brain tissue, or PBMCs (not recorded which). The receptors here all came from a human donor with low-grade glioma or glioblastoma, undergoing nonglioma brain surgery, or in good health (not recorded which).

In the case of this clonotype: A clone one base away is much larger, so this may be a read error. The CDR3 ends on some other residue instead of the conserved phenylalanine or tryptophan, so this is likely a read error. The chain is built from TRBV6-2 or TRBV6-3 and TRBJ2-1, with unresolved D. CDR1 is MNHEY, CDR2 SVGEGT, per germline. The CDR3 is 10 amino acids. V lost 6 bases, J lost 6 bases, and 3 bases lay in between. The CDR3 is CASSSNEQFL. DNA of the CDR3: TGTGCCAGCAGCAGCAATGAGCAGTTCCTC.

In its sample, this clonotype was seen many times. The chain has TRBV28 and TRBJ2-7, with a tentative D call TRBD1 (5 bases). CDR1 and CDR2 from the germline V gene are MDHEN and SYDVKM. The CDR3 extends over 15 amino acids. The V gene lost 2 bases and the J gene lost 2 bases, with 13 bases spanning the gap. CDR3 residues: CASSLGAGRTYEQYF. The CDR3, as DNA: TGTGCCAGCAGTTTAGGGGCAGGGCGGACCTACGAGCAGTACTTC.

This clonotype has at least ten counts. V and J are TRBV18 and TRBJ1-1; TRBD1 is a possible D gene (6 bases). The CDR3 contains 14 residues. V was cut by 6 bases and J by 5 bases, with 16 bases left in between. Per the germline V gene, CDR1 is KGHSH and CDR2 is LQKENI. CDR3 coding DNA: TGTGCCAGCTCCGAAGGACAGACTAGGACTGAAGCTTTCTTT. Its protein is CASSEGQTRTEAFF.

This clonotype was seen a few times. The CDR3 nucleotides are TGTGCCAGCAGCCGACTAGCTCGCGAGCAGTTCTTC. It translates to CASSRLAREQFF. The chain couples TRBV11-2 to TRBJ2-1; 7 bases match TRBD2. The CDR3 runs 12 residues. Looked up from germline, CDR1 is SGHAT and CDR2 is FQNNGV. The J segment lost 10 bases and the V segment lost 5 bases, leaving 5 bases of the junction unmatched.

This clonotype was picked up a small number of times. The genes are TRBV3-1 and TRBJ2-2; D is uncertain. This CDR3 spans 14 amino acids. V shed 1 base and J shed 2 bases, with 5 bases lying between them. Germline loops: CDR1 LGHDT, CDR2 YNNKEL (reference sequence). The CDR3 DNA is TGTGCCAGCAGCCAAGGAGGCAACACCGGGGAGCTGTTTTTT. Amino acids: CASSQGGNTGELFF. Full variable domain (remainder filled in from reference TRBV3-1 and TRBJ2-2): DTAVSQTPKYLVTQMGNDKSIKCEQNLGHDTMYWYKQDSKKFLKIMFSYNNKELIINETVPNRFSPKSPDKAHLNLHINSLELGDSAVYFCASSQGGNTGELFFGEGSRLTVL.

The sample holds many counts of this clonotype. The chain is built from TRBV3-1 and TRBJ2-3; D not resolved. V was trimmed by 2 bases and J by 5 bases, leaving 5 bases between them. Germline values: CDR1 LGHDT, CDR2 YNNKEL (reference sequence). The CDR3 covers 12 residues. The CDR3 region is CASSQLRDTQYF. The CDR3 DNA sequence: TGTGCCAGCAGCCAATTGCGAGATACGCAGTATTTT.

The genes are TRBV20-1 and TRBJ1-3; maybe TRBD1 (5 bases). Trimming removed 1 base from V and 0 bases from J, with 13 bases in between. From germline, CDR1 is DFQATT and CDR2 SNEGSKA (reference sequence). CDR3 length: 16 amino acids. The CDR3: CSARAPQGHSGNTIYF. The CDR3 DNA reads as TGCAGTGCTAGAGCCCCCCAGGGCCACTCTGGAAACACCATATATTTT.

This clonotype was counted a few times. This chain uses TRBV7-9 with TRBJ2-1, with TRBD1 identical over 8 bases. This CDR3 spans 15 amino acids. V was clipped by 2 bases and J by 9 bases; unmatched bases: 9. Looked up from germline, CDR1 is SEHNR and CDR2 is FQNEAQ (reference sequence). The CDR3, as DNA: TGTGCCAGCAGCTTACCGGTCAGACAGGGGAGTGAGCAGTTCTTC. Translated: CASSLPVRQGSEQFF.

This clonotype was observed at least ten times. The chain employs TRBV6-1 and TRBJ2-1; TRBD2 aligns across 8 bases. CDR1 and CDR2 from the germline V gene are MNHNS and SASEGT. Unmatched junction bases numbered 14, after V lost 6 bases and J lost 10 bases. The CDR3 length is 15 residues. Written as DNA, the CDR3 is TGTGCCAGCAGACTTCCGGGACTAGGATCCCACGAGCAGTTCTTC. Translated: CASRLPGLGSHEQFF.

Details on this clonotype: A read error may explain this, as a much larger clone is one base away. This chain connects TRBV12-3 or TRBV12-4 to TRBJ1-1, with D possibly being TRBD1 (5 bases). CDR3 length equals 11 residues. V lost 6 bases and J lost 14, with 16 bases in between. The CDR3 loop reads CASSPGTCPFF. CDR3 sequence (DNA): TGTGCCAGCAGCCCCGGGACTTGCCCCTTCTTT.

This clonotype was observed a handful of times. This rearrangement joins TRBV29-1 to TRBJ1-1; D ambiguous. The CDR3 is made up of 14 amino acids. Germline V lookup: CDR1 SQVTM, CDR2 ANQGSEA. V was trimmed by 5 bases and J by 1 base, leaving 14 bases between them. The CDR3 nucleotides read TGCAGCGTTTTCGGGAGCACCACGAACACTGAAGCTTTCTTT. As protein: CSVFGSTTNTEAFF.

A few counts support this clonotype. The chain joins TRBV12-3 or TRBV12-4 to TRBJ1-6, with a tentative D call TRBD1 (5 bases). The CDR3 consists of 12 residues. Between the trimmed V and J ends, which lost 8 bases and 7 bases, there was a span of 9 bases. The CDR3 DNA follows: TGTGCCAGCGGGACCCTCAATTCACCCCTCCACTTT. Its translation: CASGTLNSPLHF.

This clonotype was seen at least ten times. V is TRBV6-2 or TRBV6-3 and J is TRBJ2-1, with a tentative D call TRBD2 (7 bases). With 4 bases removed from V and 7 bases from J, the gap between germline ends came to 17 bases. Germline CDR1 and CDR2: MNHEY and SVGEGT. The length of the CDR3 is 15 residues. CDR3 coding DNA: TGTGCCAGCAGTTGGGGGGGCCTAAAGAGAAATGAGCAGTTCTTC. Protein sequence: CASSWGGLKRNEQFF.

This clonotype was recorded many times. The V gene is TRBV7-9, the J gene TRBJ2-7, with 8 positions matching TRBD1. The length of the CDR3 is 17 residues. The trim removed 5 bases at V and 2 bases at J, leaving 14 bases unmatched. Per the germline V gene, CDR1 is SEHNR and CDR2 is FQNEAQ (reference sequence). The CDR3 is CASSPLFVNRGTYEQYF. The DNA of the CDR3 is TGTGCCAGCAGCCCACTTTTCGTAAACAGGGGGACCTACGAGCAGTACTTC.

This rearrangement joins TRBV10-3 to TRBJ1-5; the D is unclear. Per the germline V gene, CDR1 is ENHRY and CDR2 is SYGVKD. The V end lost 6 bases, the J end lost 0 bases, and 12 bases lay between the germline ends. The CDR3 covers 15 residues. This CDR3 reads CAIRGSEVSNQPQHF. The DNA for the CDR3 is TGTGCCATCAGGGGGTCAGAAGTTAGCAATCAGCCCCAGCATTTT.

The table lists this clonotype with many counts. The V call is TRBV28, the J call TRBJ1-5; D call uncertain. The germline gives CDR1 MDHEN, CDR2 SYDVKM. Deletions cut 3 bases from V and 2 bases from J, with 8 bases between. The CDR3 contains 14 residues. The CDR3 reads CASSLAHGNQPQHF. For the CDR3, the DNA is TGTGCCAGCAGTTTGGCGCATGGCAATCAGCCCCAGCATTTT.

The rearrangement uses TRBV20-1 and TRBJ2-3; 10 nucleotides match TRBD2. The CDR3 extends over 15 amino acids. Germline CDR1 is DFQATT and CDR2 is SNEGSKA (reference sequence). V was clipped by 0 bases and J by 4 bases; unmatched bases: 4. As DNA, the CDR3 is TGCAGTGCTAGAGATCCTAGCGGGGGCCCAGATACGCAGTATTTT. This gives the protein CSARDPSGGPDTQYF.

The genes are TRBV28 and TRBJ2-3; D is unresolved. The V gene lost 2 bases and the J gene lost 4 bases, with 13 bases spanning the gap. Germline V gives CDR1 MDHEN, CDR2 SYDVKM. The CDR3 spans 15 residues. In DNA form, the CDR3 reads TGTGCCAGCAGTTTAGGCTCCTCGGGTCCAGATACGCAGTATTTT. Translated: CASSLGSSGPDTQYF.

This clonotype was picked up many times. The rearrangement links TRBV6-1 to TRBJ1-2; D ambiguous. CDR3 length equals 12 residues. Trimming cost V 5 bases and J 9 bases, with 13 bases left between them. Germline assignment: CDR1 MNHNS and CDR2 SASEGT. For the CDR3, the DNA is TGTGCCAGCAGTACGGGGTACATTAGCTACACCTTC. Protein sequence: CASSTGYISYTF.

This clonotype was observed at least ten times. This chain uses TRBV20-1 with TRBJ2-5; D tentatively fits TRBD1 or TRBD2 (7 bases each). From germline, CDR1 is DFQATT and CDR2 SNEGSKA (reference sequence). The CDR3 consists of 15 residues. Deletions cut 1 base from V and 5 bases from J, with 17 bases between. DNA of the CDR3: TGCAGTGCTAGAGTCAGCGGGACAGCAGTCGAGACCCAGTACTTC. This translates into CSARVSGTAVETQYF.

This clonotype turned up a few times. The rearrangement links TRBV7-9 to TRBJ2-2, with D perhaps matching TRBD1 (6 bases). V was shortened by 5 bases and J by 3 bases, with 22 bases between the two germline ends. The CDR3 sequence is 18 residues long. CDR1 and CDR2 (germline): SEHNR, FQNEAQ (reference sequence). The CDR3 sequence: CASSPRRTDHRYTGELFF. DNA of the CDR3: TGTGCCAGCAGCCCGCGCCGGACAGACCATAGATACACCGGGGAGCTGTTTTTT.

Comments on this clonotype: A much larger clone differs by one base, so this may be a read error. Since no conserved phenylalanine or tryptophan closes the CDR3, a read error is the likely cause. The chain couples TRBV7-3 to TRBJ2-7; 9 bases map to TRBD2. Germline CDR1 and CDR2: SGHTA and FQGTGA. V trimming: 3 bases; J trimming: 5 bases; junction bases outside the gene matches: 5. The CDR3 totals 14 residues. CDR3 bases: TGTGCCAGCAGCTTCTCTGGGACTAGCCACGAGCAGTACTTA. This translates into CASSFSGTSHEQYL.